This T cell receptor beta chain came from a study of cytomegalovirus exposure and HLA in healthy donors. Germline V gene lookup returns CDR1 SNHLY and CDR2 FYNNEI. This CDR3 is 15 amino acids long. V shed 1 base and J 6 bases; nucleotides not matched to a gene: 5. Study results and limitations: Reports indicated that the classifier achieved high specificity and sensitivity in diagnosing cytomegalovirus status.

Comments on this clone: As yet, its antigen is unknown.

A multiplex PCR was run with 60 Vbeta primers and 13 Jbeta primers. The method was immunoSEQ multiplex PCR; TCRdb's version includes in-frame clones alone and lacks a portion of them. The sample holds fewer than 250,000 clones; 87% are singletons and the top ten take roughly 1.3%. The rearrangement joins TRBV2 to TRBJ2-3, with 9 nucleotides matching TRBD2. The origin of this receptor is a man aged 25 to 40 in good health and CMV-seronegative. The sample taken for sequencing was PBMCs. CDR3 loop: CASSEEAGGQDTQYF. The CDR3 nucleotides are TGTGCCAGCAGTGAAGAGGCGGGGGGGCAGGATACGCAGTATTTT.